Listed below are T cell receptor beta chains from one sample, sequenced in a study of T cell responses to AZD1222 COVID-19 vaccine. Clones were read by immunoSEQ multiplex PCR, and TCRdb kept only the in-frame ones, dropping some. The sample holds fewer than 130,000 clones, 80% to 90% seen once. The material was peripheral blood, obtained 28 days after the second AZD1222 dose. Receptors were obtained from an adult who received the AZD1222 COVID-19 vaccine. Each CDR3 is given with its conserved first and last residue. The order of the fields is D gene, J gene, V gene, clone size, CDR3 protein, CDR3 DNA. D genes are given only for firm matches. A row's size may be missing; if present it is once, few, many or a size class.

-,TRBJ1-5,TRBV6-5,few,CASTALSNQPQHF,TGTGCCAGCACCGCTTTGAGCAATCAGCCCCAGCATTTT
-,TRBJ1-4,TRBV29-1,-,CSAASGTGNEKLFF,TGCAGCGCTGCGTCCGGGACGGGCAATGAAAAACTGTTTTTT
-,TRBJ1-2,TRBV5-6,-,CASSWLGGYTF,TGTGCCAGCAGCTGGCTGGGGGGCTACACCTTC
-,TRBJ2-1,TRBV29-1,-,CSFTGTSLYNEQFF,TGCAGCTTCACCGGGACCTCACTCTACAATGAGCAGTTCTTC
-,TRBJ2-1,TRBV10-1,-,CASRSWLIRIYEQFF,TGCGCCAGCAGATCTTGGCTGATAAGAATCTATGAGCAGTTCTTC
-,TRBJ2-5,TRBV9,-,CASSVGGLTQETQYF,TGTGCCAGCAGCGTAGGAGGACTTACCCAAGAGACCCAGTACTTC
-,TRBJ1-5,TRBV7-9,-,CASSTSGGRGNQPQHF,TGTGCCAGCAGCACTAGTGGGGGACGCGGCAATCAGCCCCAGCATTTT
-,TRBJ2-7,TRBV18,few,CASSPYYEQYF,TGTGCCAGCTCACCATACTACGAGCAGTACTTC
TRBD2,TRBJ2-1,TRBV5-8,-,CASSATGTSGRNEQFF,TGTGCCAGCAGCGCCACCGGGACTAGCGGCCGCAATGAGCAGTTCTTC
-,TRBJ2-5,TRBV27,-,CASSLGGSKTQYF,TGTGCCAGCAGTTTAGGGGGTTCGAAGACCCAGTACTTC
TRBD2,TRBJ2-7,TRBV15,-,CATSRDRGSYEQYF,TGTGCCACCAGCAGAGATCGCGGGAGTTACGAGCAGTACTTC
-,TRBJ1-1,TRBV28,-,CASSFRAGAEAFF,TGTGCCAGCAGTTTCAGGGCGGGGGCTGAAGCTTTCTTT
-,TRBJ1-1,TRBV5-4,-,CASSLAGMNTEAFF,TGTGCCAGCAGCTTGGCTGGGATGAACACTGAAGCTTTCTTT
-,TRBJ2-6,TRBV28,-,CASSLGDGYSGANVLTF,TGTGCCAGCAGTTTAGGGGACGGCTACTCTGGGGCCAACGTCCTGACTTTC
-,TRBJ1-1,TRBV6-5,-,CASTRRMGNTEAFF,TGTGCCAGCACCAGGAGGATGGGTAACACTGAAGCTTTCTTT
-,TRBJ2-6,TRBV5-1,once,CASSPHGGRSGANVLTF,TGCGCCAGCAGCCCACATGGGGGCAGGTCTGGGGCCAACGTCCTGACTTTC
-,TRBJ2-1,TRBV5-1,-,CASSGAGGNEQFF,TGCGCCAGCAGCGGGGCTGGGGGGAATGAGCAGTTCTTC
TRBD1,TRBJ1-2,TRBV12-3/TRBV12-4,-,CASRVGTAYGYTF,TGTGCCAGCCGAGTAGGGACAGCCTATGGCTACACCTTC
TRBD1,TRBJ1-5,TRBV2,-,CASSPSQGRNQPQHF,TGTGCCAGCAGTCCCTCACAGGGGAGGAATCAGCCCCAGCATTTT
TRBD1,TRBJ1-4,TRBV18,-,CASSATQSLGRGQEKLFF,TGTGCCAGCTCAGCGACCCAGTCACTAGGCAGGGGGCAAGAAAAACTGTTTTTT
-,TRBJ1-4,TRBV6-5,-,CASSLRQINEKLFF,TGTGCCAGCAGCCTAAGACAGATTAATGAAAAACTGTTTTTT
-,TRBJ1-6,TRBV21-1,-,CASSKERTTGHSPLHF,TGTGCCAGCAGCAAAGAGCGAACTACAGGGCATTCACCCCTCCACTTT
TRBD1,TRBJ1-5,TRBV19,-,CASSIRTGRNIYSNQPQHF,TGTGCCAGTAGTATAAGGACAGGGCGGAATATTTATAGCAATCAGCCCCAGCATTTT
-,TRBJ2-3,TRBV3-1/TRBV3-2,-,CASTPYDSSDTQYF,TGTGCCAGCACCCCTTATGATAGCTCAGATACGCAGTATTTT
-,TRBJ1-6,TRBV14,-,CASRDNGDTNSPLHF,TGTGCCAGCAGGGACAATGGCGACACCAATTCACCCCTCCACTTT
-,TRBJ2-7,TRBV11-2,-,CASSLDQGRYEQYF,TGTGCCAGCAGCTTAGATCAGGGCCGCTACGAGCAGTACTTC
-,TRBJ2-2,TRBV15,-,CATSPRFGTNTGELFF,TGTGCCACCAGCCCCCGGTTCGGGACGAACACCGGGGAGCTGTTTTTT
-,TRBJ1-1,TRBV27,-,CASTNKPQGIYTNTEAFF,TGTGCCAGCACTAATAAACCCCAGGGGATTTATACGAACACTGAAGCTTTCTTT
TRBD2,TRBJ2-3,TRBV5-6,-,CASSPIAGSTDTQYF,TGTGCCAGCAGCCCAATAGCGGGAAGCACAGATACGCAGTATTTT
-,TRBJ1-2,TRBV16,-,CASSRGQIWGYTF,TGTGCCAGCAGCCGCGGACAGATCTGGGGCTACACCTTC
TRBD1,TRBJ1-2,TRBV12-3/TRBV12-4,-,CASSMTGDYGYTF,TGTGCCAGCAGTATGACAGGGGACTATGGCTACACCTTC
-,TRBJ1-2,TRBV10-3,few,CAISGEGNYGYTF,TGTGCCATCAGTGGGGAGGGAAACTATGGCTACACCTTC
-,TRBJ2-7,TRBV6-5,-,CASSYSSSYEQYF,TGTGCCAGCAGTTACTCGAGTTCCTACGAGCAGTACTTC
-,TRBJ2-7,TRBV5-6,-,CASSFGVSGSYEQYF,TGTGCCAGCAGCTTCGGTGTTAGCGGTTCCTACGAGCAGTACTTC
-,TRBJ1-5,TRBV7-9,-,CAWGSSNQPQHF,TGTGCCTGGGGAAGTAGCAATCAGCCCCAGCATTTT
-,TRBJ2-3,TRBV11-2,-,CASSVGPGTDTQYF,TGTGCCAGCAGCGTGGGCCCTGGGACAGATACGCAGTATTTT
-,TRBJ1-5,TRBV6-5,-,CASSWGPSQPQHF,TGTGCCAGCAGCTGGGGCCCGAGTCAGCCCCAGCATTTT